The next 20 T cell receptor beta chains were all read from a single sample in a study of T cell repertoires in aging, cancer and after chemotherapy. TRB rearrangements spanning V, D and J were amplified using mixed TRB-A/B primers. Each CDR3 protein is one row after TCRdb ran MiXCR on the multiplex PCR reads. Here the sample spans around 6,200 distinct CDR3 sequences, 27% being singletons. Peripheral blood genomic DNA, not sorted cells or RNA, was the template. The sequencing input was blood. The source of these receptors is a human donor in good health.

The gene calls are TRBV7-2 and TRBJ2-1; TRBD1 matches at 8 bases. Germline trimming cut 1 base from V and 8 bases from J; bases unmatched to any gene: 10. Germline assignment: CDR1 SGHTA and CDR2 FQGNSA. The CDR3 is made up of 16 amino acids. The CDR3 loop is CASSLVPGGRLDEQFF. For the CDR3, the DNA is TGTGCCAGCAGCTTAGTCCCAGGGGGCCGGTTAGATGAGCAGTTCTTC.

This clonotype ranks as medium-sized. Here the CDR3 reads CASSLEGQGNRRTSGTAKNIQYF. The CDR3 DNA sequence: TGTGCCAGCAGCTTAGAGGGCCAGGGAAACAGGCGGACTAGCGGGACGGCCAAAAACATTCAGTACTTC. This chain connects TRBV7-4 to TRBJ2-4; 12 nucleotides agree with TRBD2. CDR1 is SGHVT and CDR2 is SQSDAQ in the germline V gene. V lost 1 base, J lost 1 base, and 20 bases stayed unmatched. The CDR3 spans 23 residues. The whole variable domain, remainder taken from reference TRBV7-4 and TRBJ2-4, is GAGVSQSPRYKVAKRGRDVALRCDSISGHVTLYWYRQTLGQGSEVLTYSQSDAQRDKSGRPSGRFSAERPERSVSTLKIQRTEQGDSAVYLCASSLEGQGNRRTSGTAKNIQYFGAGTRLSVL.

The gene calls are TRBV12-3 or TRBV12-4 and TRBJ2-3; a weak D match, TRBD2 (6 bases). The CDR3 is made up of 17 amino acids. V was shortened by 0 bases and J by 4 bases, with 17 bases between the two germline ends. CDR3 DNA sequence: TGTGCCAGCAGTTTAGCGCGGGGTTTATATGGAGCAGATACGCAGTATTTT. This codes for CASSLARGLYGADTQYF.

This clonotype occurred a few times. The V and J genes are TRBV27 and TRBJ1-5, with TRBD1 identical over 9 bases. V lost 0 bases to trimming and J lost 1 base; unmatched junction nucleotides: 10. The germline V gene has CDR1 MNHEY and CDR2 SMNVEV (reference sequence). The CDR3 has 19 residues. CDR3 protein: CASSLSPTTGGLSNQPQHF. DNA of the CDR3: TGTGCCAGCAGTTTATCGCCCACCACAGGGGGCTTAAGCAATCAGCCCCAGCATTTT.

This clonotype turned up a few times. The chain employs TRBV29-1 and TRBJ2-3, with D perhaps TRBD2 (7 bases). CDR1 and CDR2 (germline): SQVTM, ANQGSEA. This CDR3 has 15 amino acids. Between the trimmed V and J ends, which lost 4 bases and 3 bases, there was a span of 17 bases. CDR3 region: CSVVAGAISTDTQYF. The CDR3, as DNA: TGCAGCGTTGTGGCGGGGGCGATAAGTACAGATACGCAGTATTTT.

This clonotype rates as medium-sized. J is TRBJ2-7 and V is TRBV19, with D perhaps matching TRBD2 (5 bases). V was clipped by 4 bases and J by 3 bases, with 10 bases between them. Looked up from germline, CDR1 is LNHDA and CDR2 is SQIVND (reference sequence). This CDR3 spans 13 amino acids. CDR3 region: CASSSEGHYEQYF. The CDR3 DNA is TGTGCCAGTAGTAGTGAGGGCCACTACGAGCAGTACTTC.

Regarding this clonotype: This clone may be a read error of a much larger clone one base away. This rearrangement joins TRBV6-1 to TRBJ1-4; the D gene is possibly TRBD1 (6 bases). Between the trimmed V and J ends, which lost 6 bases and 2 bases, there was a span of 19 bases. Germline loops: CDR1 MNHNS, CDR2 SASEGT. CDR3 length equals 17 residues. The CDR3 region has the DNA TGTGCCAGCAGGCCGGGGAAGGGGGAGGGCACTAATGAAAAACTGTTTTTT. It codes for CASRPGKGEGTNEKLFF.

Note on this clonotype: A read error is possible here, since a much larger clone lies one base away. V usage is TRBV6-5 and J usage is TRBJ2-1; 7 bases agree with TRBD2. Germline assignment: CDR1 MNHEY and CDR2 SVGAGI. The CDR3 has 15 amino acids. The CDR3 spells CASRRGRSSFNEQFF. The CDR3 region has the DNA TGTGCCAGCAGACGCGGGAGAAGCTCCTTCAATGAGCAGTTCTTC.

On this clonotype: This may be a read error: a much more frequent sequence differs by one nucleotide. The V call is TRBV27, the J call TRBJ2-7; no definite D call. This CDR3 has 13 residues. V was trimmed by 8 bases and J by 5 bases, leaving 16 bases between them. From germline, CDR1 is MNHEY and CDR2 SMNVEV (reference sequence). In DNA, the CDR3 is TGTGCCAGCCACCGGCACGACGTCCACGAGCAGTACTTC. This gives the protein CASHRHDVHEQYF.

The rearrangement joins TRBV20-1 to TRBJ2-5; 8 bases fit TRBD1. CDR3 length equals 15 residues. Per the germline V gene, CDR1 is DFQATT and CDR2 is SNEGSKA (reference sequence). Losses at the gene ends were 6 bases for V and 0 bases for J; bases not matched to a gene: 9. The CDR3 protein is CSARRQGMYQETQYF. The DNA for the CDR3 is TGCAGTGCCCGACGACAGGGGATGTACCAAGAGACCCAGTACTTC.

The rearrangement links TRBV20-1 to TRBJ1-5, with a tentative D call TRBD1 (5 bases). Germline CDR1 reads DFQATT; CDR2 reads SNEGSKA (reference sequence). V was shortened by 0 bases and J by 2 bases, with 8 bases between the two germline ends. This CDR3 is 14 amino acids long. As DNA, the CDR3 is TGCAGTGCTAGAGATGGGGGGGGCAATCAGCCCCAGCATTTT. Protein: CSARDGGGNQPQHF.

This clonotype is termed medium-sized. The chain is built from TRBV19 and TRBJ1-1; D call uncertain. Per germline, CDR1 LNHDA and CDR2 SQIVND (reference sequence). The germline V and J ends were trimmed by 7 bases and 1 base, with 10 bases remaining between them. CDR3 length equals 13 residues. For the CDR3, the DNA is TGTGCCAGTAAGGTTGGCGCGAACACTGAAGCTTTCTTT. This gives the protein CASKVGANTEAFF.

The chain combines TRBV20-1 with TRBJ1-1, with 8 bases matching TRBD1. The CDR3 covers 15 residues. The V and J ends lost 5 bases and 6 bases, in that order; junction bases with no gene match: 14. CDR1 and CDR2 (germline): DFQATT, SNEGSKA (reference sequence). The CDR3: CSAVGGPGGAAEAFF. In DNA, the CDR3 is TGCAGTGCTGTAGGTGGACCAGGGGGCGCAGCTGAAGCTTTCTTT.

The rearrangement uses TRBV7-6 and TRBJ2-1, with 8 bases lining up with TRBD1. J lost 10 bases, V lost 3 bases, and 5 bases had no gene match. Germline lookup yields CDR1 SGHVS and CDR2 FNYEAQ. The CDR3 is 13 amino acids. In DNA form, the CDR3 reads TGTGCCAGCAGCTTTCAGGGGGCGCGAGAGCAGTTCTTC. Its protein product is CASSFQGAREQFF.

Sample share makes this clonotype medium-sized (0.01 to 0.1%). The rearrangement uses TRBV6-1 and TRBJ1-3; D uncertain. CDR1 is MNHNS, CDR2 SASEGT, per germline. The V end lost 1 base, the J end lost 3 bases, and 10 bases lay between the germline ends. This CDR3 is 15 amino acids long. The CDR3 reads CASSEDIGYGNTIYF. The CDR3 DNA sequence: TGTGCCAGCAGTGAAGACATAGGGTATGGAAACACCATATATTTT.

This clonotype was recorded a few times. This may arise from a read error, as a much more abundant clone is one base away. The chain carries TRBV6-5 and TRBJ2-7, with 8 bases that match TRBD2. The ends lost 5 bases at V and 0 bases at J; junction bases unmatched: 3. This CDR3 comprises 14 residues. CDR1 is MNHEY, CDR2 SVGAGI, per germline. The DNA of the CDR3 is TGTGCCAGCAGTAGGACTAGCAGCTCCTACGAGCAGTACGTC. Amino acids: CASSRTSSSYEQYV.

Of note for this clonotype: It may be a read error: a sequence one base away is much more abundant. The J gene is TRBJ2-7, the V gene TRBV20-1; TRBD2 might be the D (6 bases). The CDR3 contains 14 residues. The V gene lost 3 bases and the J gene lost 3 bases, with 15 bases spanning the gap. The germline CDR1 and CDR2 sequences are DFQATT and SNEGSKA (reference sequence). CDR3: CSASPSDPNYEQYV. In DNA form, the CDR3 reads TGCAGTGCTAGCCCTAGCGACCCCAACTACGAGCAGTACGTC.

This clonotype was detected only a few times. The chain recombines TRBV6-5 with TRBJ2-1; 8 positions match TRBD2. The CDR3 totals 16 residues. Germline CDR1 and CDR2: MNHEY and SVGAGI. The V and J ends lost 7 bases and 6 bases, in that order; junction bases with no gene match: 14. CDR3 region: CASTYEGGSGSNEQFF. DNA for the CDR3: TGTGCCAGCACCTACGAGGGCGGGAGCGGGAGCAATGAGCAGTTCTTC.

The chain combines TRBV10-1 with TRBJ2-4; TRBD1 aligns across 9 bases. CDR1 and CDR2 from the germline V gene are WNHNN and SYGVQD (reference sequence). This CDR3 has 15 residues. J gave up 4 bases and V 0 bases, and 1 base lay outside the gene matches. In DNA, the CDR3 is TGCGCCAGCAGTGAGTCCGGGACAGGGAAAAACATTCAGTACTTC. It encodes CASSESGTGKNIQYF.

Concerning this clonotype: This may be a read error, as it is one base from a much larger clone. This chain joins TRBV5-4 and TRBJ1-1; D might be TRBD1 (5 bases). The CDR3 extends over 14 amino acids. Germline loops: CDR1 SGHNT, CDR2 YYREEE (reference sequence). Trimming removed 0 bases from V and 3 bases from J, with 9 bases in between. CDR3 nucleotide sequence: TGTGCCAGCAGCTTGGCAGGGACCTACACTGAAGCTTTCTTT. Translated, it gives CASSLAGTYTEAFF.